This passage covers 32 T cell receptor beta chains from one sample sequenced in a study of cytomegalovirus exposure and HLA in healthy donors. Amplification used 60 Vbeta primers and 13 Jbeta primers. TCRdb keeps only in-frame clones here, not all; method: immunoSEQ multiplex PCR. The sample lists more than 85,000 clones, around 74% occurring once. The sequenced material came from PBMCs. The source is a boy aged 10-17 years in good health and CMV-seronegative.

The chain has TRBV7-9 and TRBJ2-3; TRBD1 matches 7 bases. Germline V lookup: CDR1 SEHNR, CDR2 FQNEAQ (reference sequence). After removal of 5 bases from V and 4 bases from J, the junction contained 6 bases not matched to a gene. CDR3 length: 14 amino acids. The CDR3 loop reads CASSLDRAADTQYF. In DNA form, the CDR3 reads TGTGCCAGCAGCCTTGACAGGGCGGCAGATACGCAGTATTTT.

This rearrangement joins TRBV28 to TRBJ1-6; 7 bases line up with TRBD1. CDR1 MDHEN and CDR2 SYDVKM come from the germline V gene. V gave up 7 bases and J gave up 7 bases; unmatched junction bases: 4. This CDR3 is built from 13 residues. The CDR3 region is CASTGQWNSPLHF. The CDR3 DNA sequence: TGTGCCAGCACGGGACAGTGGAATTCACCCCTCCACTTT.

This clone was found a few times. Written as DNA, the CDR3 is TGTGCCAGTACCTCCATCAATACACAGGGAGGGGAAAAACTGTTTTTT. Amino acid sequence: CASTSINTQGGEKLFF. The chain couples TRBV19 to TRBJ1-4, with D maybe TRBD1 (6 bases). The CDR3 loop spans 16 amino acids. V lost 7 bases to trimming and J lost 8 bases, with 23 bases between them. CDR1 is LNHDA and CDR2 is SQIVND in the germline V gene (reference sequence).

The DNA for the CDR3 is TGTGCCACGTTACCACTAGCGGGTGTCTTGGACGAGCAGTTCTTC. This gives the protein CATLPLAGVLDEQFF. The chain recombines TRBV6-1 with TRBJ2-1; 9 nucleotides line up with TRBD2. The CDR3 contains 15 residues. Trimming cost V 10 bases and J 10 bases; bases outside gene matches: 17. The germline V gene encodes CDR1 MNHNS and CDR2 SASEGT.

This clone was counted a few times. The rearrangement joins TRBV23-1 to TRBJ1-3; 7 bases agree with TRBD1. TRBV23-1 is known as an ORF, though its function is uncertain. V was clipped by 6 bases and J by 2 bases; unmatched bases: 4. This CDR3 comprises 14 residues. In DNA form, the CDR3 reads TGCGCCAGCAGCTACAGGGGTGCTGGAAACACCATATATTTT. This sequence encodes CASSYRGAGNTIYF.

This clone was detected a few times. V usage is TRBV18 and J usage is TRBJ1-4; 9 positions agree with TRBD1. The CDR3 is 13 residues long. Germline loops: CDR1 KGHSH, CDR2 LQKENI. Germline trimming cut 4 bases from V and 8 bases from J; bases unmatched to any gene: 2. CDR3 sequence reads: CASSRGQGEKLFF. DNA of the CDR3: TGTGCCAGCTCACGGGGACAGGGAGAAAAACTGTTTTTT.

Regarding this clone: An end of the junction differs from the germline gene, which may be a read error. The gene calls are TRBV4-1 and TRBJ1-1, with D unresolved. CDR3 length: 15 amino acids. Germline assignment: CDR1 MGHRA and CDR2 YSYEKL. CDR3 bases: TGCGCCAGCAGACAAGGGTATGAAGGGAGCCCTGAAGCTTTCTTT. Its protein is CASRQGYEGSPEAFF.

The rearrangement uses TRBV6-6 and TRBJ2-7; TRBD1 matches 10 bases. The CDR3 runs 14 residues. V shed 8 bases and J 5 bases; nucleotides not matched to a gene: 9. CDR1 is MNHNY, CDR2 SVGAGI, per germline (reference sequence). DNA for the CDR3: TGTGCCAGCCGGCCCCCGGGACAGGGGAACGAGCAGTACTTC. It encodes CASRPPGQGNEQYF.

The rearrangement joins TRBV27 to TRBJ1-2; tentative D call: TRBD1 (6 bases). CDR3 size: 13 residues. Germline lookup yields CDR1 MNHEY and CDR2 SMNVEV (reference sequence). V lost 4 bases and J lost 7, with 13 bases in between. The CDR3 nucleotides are TGTGCCAGCAGTTCTCCAGGGGCCCCTGGCTACACCTTC. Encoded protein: CASSSPGAPGYTF.

The CDR3 loop is CAWSDFRTGGSREQYF. The CDR3 coding sequence is TGTGCCTGGAGTGACTTCCGGACAGGAGGGTCTCGTGAGCAGTACTTC. The chain carries TRBV30 and TRBJ2-7; D is possibly TRBD1 (7 bases). Trimming removed 1 base from V and 7 bases from J, with 23 bases in between. CDR1 is GTSNPN and CDR2 is SVGIG in the germline V gene (reference sequence). The CDR3 loop spans 16 amino acids. Together with reference TRBV30 and TRBJ2-7, the CDR3 gives the full variable domain: SQTIHQWPATLVQPVGSPLSLECTVEGTSNPNLYWYRQAAGRGLQLLFYSVGIGQISSEVPQNLSASRPQDRQFILSSKKLLLSDSGFYLCAWSDFRTGGSREQYFGPGTRLTVT.

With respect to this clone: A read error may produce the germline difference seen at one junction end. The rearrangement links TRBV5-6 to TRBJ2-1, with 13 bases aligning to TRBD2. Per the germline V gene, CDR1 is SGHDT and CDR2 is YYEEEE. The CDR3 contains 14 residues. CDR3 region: CASGGTSGMWPKVF. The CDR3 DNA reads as TGTGCCAGCGGGGGGACTAGCGGGATGTGGCCAAAGGTCTTC.

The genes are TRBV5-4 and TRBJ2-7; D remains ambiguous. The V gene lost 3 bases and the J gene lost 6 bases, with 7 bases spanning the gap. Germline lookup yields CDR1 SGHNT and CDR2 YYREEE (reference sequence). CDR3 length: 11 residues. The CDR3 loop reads CASSSGSEQYF. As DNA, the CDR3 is TGTGCCAGCAGCTCAGGTTCCGAGCAGTACTTC.

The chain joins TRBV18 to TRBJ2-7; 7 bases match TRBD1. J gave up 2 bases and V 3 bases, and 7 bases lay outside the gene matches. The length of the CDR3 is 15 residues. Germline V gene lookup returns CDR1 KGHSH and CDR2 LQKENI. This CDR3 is CASSPTGQTTYEQYF. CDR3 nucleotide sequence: TGTGCCAGCTCACCCACGGGACAGACAACCTACGAGCAGTACTTC.

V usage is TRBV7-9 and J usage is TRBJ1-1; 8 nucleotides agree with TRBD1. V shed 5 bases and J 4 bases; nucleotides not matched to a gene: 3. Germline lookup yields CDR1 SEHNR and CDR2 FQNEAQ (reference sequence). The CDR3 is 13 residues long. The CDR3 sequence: CASSDTGGTEAFF. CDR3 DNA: TGTGCCAGCAGCGATACAGGGGGCACTGAAGCTTTCTTT.

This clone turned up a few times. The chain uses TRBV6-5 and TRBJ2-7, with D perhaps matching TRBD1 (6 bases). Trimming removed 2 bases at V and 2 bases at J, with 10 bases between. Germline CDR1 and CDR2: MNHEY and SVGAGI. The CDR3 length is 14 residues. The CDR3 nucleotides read TGTGCCAGCAGTTACGCGACAGGCCCCTACGAGCAGTACTTC. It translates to CASSYATGPYEQYF.

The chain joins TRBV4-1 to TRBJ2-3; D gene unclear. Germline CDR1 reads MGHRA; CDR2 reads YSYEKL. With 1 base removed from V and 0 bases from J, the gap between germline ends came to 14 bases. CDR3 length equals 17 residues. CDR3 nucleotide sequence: TGCGCCAGCAGCCAAGTTAATGTGGCCCCTAGCACAGATACGCAGTATTTT. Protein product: CASSQVNVAPSTDTQYF.

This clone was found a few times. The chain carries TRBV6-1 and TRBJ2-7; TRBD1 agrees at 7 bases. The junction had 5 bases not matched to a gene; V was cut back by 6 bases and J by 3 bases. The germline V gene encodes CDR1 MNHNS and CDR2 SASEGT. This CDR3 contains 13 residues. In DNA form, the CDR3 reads TGTGCCAGCAGCATTGGACAGGTCTACGAGCAGTACTTC. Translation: CASSIGQVYEQYF.

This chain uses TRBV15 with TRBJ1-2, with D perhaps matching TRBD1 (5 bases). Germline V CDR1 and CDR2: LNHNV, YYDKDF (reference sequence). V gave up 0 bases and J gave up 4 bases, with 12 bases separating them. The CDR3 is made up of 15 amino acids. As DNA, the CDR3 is TGTGCCACCAGCAGAGACCAGGGTCAGGCCTATGGCTACACCTTC. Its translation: CATSRDQGQAYGYTF.

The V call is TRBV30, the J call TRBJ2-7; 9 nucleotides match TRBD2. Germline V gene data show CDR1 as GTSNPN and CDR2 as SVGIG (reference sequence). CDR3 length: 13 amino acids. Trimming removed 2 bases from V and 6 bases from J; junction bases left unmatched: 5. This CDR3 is CAWSTAGGLEQYF. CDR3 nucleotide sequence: TGTGCCTGGAGTACTGCGGGGGGGCTCGAGCAGTACTTC.

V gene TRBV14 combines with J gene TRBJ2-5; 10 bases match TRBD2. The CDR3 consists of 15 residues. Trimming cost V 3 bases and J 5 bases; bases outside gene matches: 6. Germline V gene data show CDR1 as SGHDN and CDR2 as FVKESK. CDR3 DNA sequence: TGTGCCAGCAGCCAGAGTCTAGCGGGAGTTGAGACCCAGTACTTC. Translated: CASSQSLAGVETQYF.

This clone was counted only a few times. The CDR3 is CASSYQGADEQFF. The CDR3 region has the DNA TGTGCCAGCAGTTATCAGGGGGCGGATGAGCAGTTCTTC. This sequence joins TRBV27 and TRBJ2-1; 8 bases align to TRBD1. The germline V gene has CDR1 MNHEY and CDR2 SMNVEV (reference sequence). Trimming removed 4 bases from V and 8 bases from J; junction bases left unmatched: 4. This CDR3 spans 13 amino acids.

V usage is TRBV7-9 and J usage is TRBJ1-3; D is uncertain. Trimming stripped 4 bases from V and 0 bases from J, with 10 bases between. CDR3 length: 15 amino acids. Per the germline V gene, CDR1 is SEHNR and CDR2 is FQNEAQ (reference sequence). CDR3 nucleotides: TGTGCCAGCAGCTCCCATACAGACTCTGGAAACACCATATATTTT. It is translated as CASSSHTDSGNTIYF.

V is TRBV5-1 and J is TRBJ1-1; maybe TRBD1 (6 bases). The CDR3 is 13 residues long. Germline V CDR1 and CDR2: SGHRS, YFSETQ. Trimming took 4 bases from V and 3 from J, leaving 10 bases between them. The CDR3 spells CASSKDSYTEAFF. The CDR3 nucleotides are TGCGCCAGCAGCAAGGACAGTTACACTGAAGCTTTCTTT.

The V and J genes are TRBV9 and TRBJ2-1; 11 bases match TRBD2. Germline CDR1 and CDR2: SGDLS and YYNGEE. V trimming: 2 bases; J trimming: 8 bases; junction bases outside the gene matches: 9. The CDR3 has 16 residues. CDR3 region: CASSVGVLAGADEQFF. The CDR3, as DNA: TGTGCCAGCAGCGTCGGGGTACTAGCGGGAGCCGATGAGCAGTTCTTC. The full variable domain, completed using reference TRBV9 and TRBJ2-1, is DSGVTQTPKHLITATGQRVTLRCSPRSGDLSVYWYQQSLDQGLQFLIQYYNGEERAKGNILERFSAQQFPDLHSELNLSSLELGDSALYFCASSVGVLAGADEQFFGPGTRLTVL.

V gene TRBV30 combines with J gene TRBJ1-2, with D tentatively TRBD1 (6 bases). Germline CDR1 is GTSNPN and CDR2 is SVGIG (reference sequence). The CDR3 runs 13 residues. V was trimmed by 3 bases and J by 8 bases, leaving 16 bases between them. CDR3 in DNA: TGTGCCTGGAGCGAATGGGGGGGGCACGGCTACACCTTC. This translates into CAWSEWGGHGYTF.

CDR3 coding DNA: TGTGCCAGCAGCTCGACTGATTCCTACGAGCAGTACTTC. The encoded protein is CASSSTDSYEQYF. The chain uses TRBV6-5 and TRBJ2-7; D uncertain. Germline loops: CDR1 MNHEY, CDR2 SVGAGI. Trimming stripped 6 bases from V and 1 base from J, with 10 bases between. The CDR3 sequence is 13 residues long.

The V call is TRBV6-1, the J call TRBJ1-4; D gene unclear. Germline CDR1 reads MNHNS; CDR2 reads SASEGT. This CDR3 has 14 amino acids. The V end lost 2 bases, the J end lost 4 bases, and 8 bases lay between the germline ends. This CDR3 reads CASSESGGNEKLFF. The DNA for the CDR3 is TGTGCCAGCAGTGAATCGGGTGGTAATGAAAAACTGTTTTTT.

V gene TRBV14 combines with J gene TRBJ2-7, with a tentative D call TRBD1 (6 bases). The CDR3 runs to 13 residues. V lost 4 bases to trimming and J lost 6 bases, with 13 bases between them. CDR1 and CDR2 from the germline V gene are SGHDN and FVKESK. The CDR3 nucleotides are TGTGCCAGCAGCCCCCACAGGGTCTTCGAGCAGTACTTC. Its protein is CASSPHRVFEQYF.

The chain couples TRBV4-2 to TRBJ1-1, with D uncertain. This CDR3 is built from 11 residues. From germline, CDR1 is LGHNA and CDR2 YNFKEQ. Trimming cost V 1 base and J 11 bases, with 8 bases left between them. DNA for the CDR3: TGTGCCAGCAGCCAAGGAGATGAGGCTTTCTTT. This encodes CASSQGDEAFF.

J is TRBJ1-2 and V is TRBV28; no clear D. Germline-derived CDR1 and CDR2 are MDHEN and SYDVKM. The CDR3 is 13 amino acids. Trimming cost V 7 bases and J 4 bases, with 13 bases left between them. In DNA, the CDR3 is TGTGCCAGCACCGTACTGCCTAGCTATGGCTACACCTTC. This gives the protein CASTVLPSYGYTF.

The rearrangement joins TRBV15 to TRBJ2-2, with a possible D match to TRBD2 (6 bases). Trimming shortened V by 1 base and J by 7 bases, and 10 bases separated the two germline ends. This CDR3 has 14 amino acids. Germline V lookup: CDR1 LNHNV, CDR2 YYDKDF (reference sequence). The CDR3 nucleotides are TGTGCCACCAGCAGAGCCGGGAGTGTCGGGGAGCTGTTTTTT. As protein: CATSRAGSVGELFF.

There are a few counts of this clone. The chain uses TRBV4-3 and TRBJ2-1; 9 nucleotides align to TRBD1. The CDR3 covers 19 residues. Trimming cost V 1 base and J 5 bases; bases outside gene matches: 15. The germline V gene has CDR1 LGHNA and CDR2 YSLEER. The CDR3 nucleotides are TGCGCCAGCAGCCAAGTAAACATTAGGGGGACAGGGCCCCACAATGAGCAGTTCTTC. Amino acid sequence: CASSQVNIRGTGPHNEQFF.